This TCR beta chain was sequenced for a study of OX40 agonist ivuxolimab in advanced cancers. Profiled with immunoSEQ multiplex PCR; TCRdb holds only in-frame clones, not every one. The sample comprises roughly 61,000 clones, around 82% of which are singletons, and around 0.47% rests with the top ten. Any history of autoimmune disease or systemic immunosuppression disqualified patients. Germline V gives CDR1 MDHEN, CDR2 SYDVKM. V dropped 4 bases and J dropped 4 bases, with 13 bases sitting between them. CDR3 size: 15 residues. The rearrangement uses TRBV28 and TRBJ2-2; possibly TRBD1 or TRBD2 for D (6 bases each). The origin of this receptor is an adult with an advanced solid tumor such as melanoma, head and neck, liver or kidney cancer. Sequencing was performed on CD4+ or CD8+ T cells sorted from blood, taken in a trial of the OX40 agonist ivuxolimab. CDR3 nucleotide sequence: TGTGCCAGCAGTTCCCCGGGGGCAGGCACCGGGGAGCTGTTTTTT. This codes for CASSSPGAGTGELFF.